The 21 T cell receptor beta chains below all came from one sample that was sequenced in a study of blood T cell repertoires in COVID-19. Measured with immunoSEQ multiplex PCR; TCRdb has only the in-frame clones, and not every one. The sample consists of some 160,000 clones, approximately 91% of them appearing once. The sequenced sample consisted of peripheral blood. These receptors were taken from a young man with acute or convalescent COVID-19.

The rearrangement uses TRBV30 and TRBJ2-2, with TRBD1 identical over 7 bases. Germline values: CDR1 GTSNPN, CDR2 SVGIG (reference sequence). J gave up 4 bases and V 7 bases, and 12 bases lay outside the gene matches. This CDR3 is built from 15 residues. CDR3 amino acids: CALLPTGTGTGELFF. CDR3 DNA: TGTGCCTTGTTACCGACAGGGACGGGCACCGGGGAGCTGTTTTTT.

The chain combines TRBV4-1 with TRBJ2-1; no clear D. CDR1 is MGHRA, CDR2 YSYEKL, per germline. The V end lost 8 bases, the J end lost 7 bases, and 9 bases lay between the germline ends. The CDR3 runs to 11 residues. CDR3: CASSRVNEQFF. In DNA, the CDR3 is TGCGCCAGCTCCCGAGTTAATGAGCAGTTCTTC.

The chain carries TRBV6-5 and TRBJ1-2; 7 bases line up with TRBD1. Looked up from germline, CDR1 is MNHEY and CDR2 is SVGAGI. V was pared by 7 bases and J by 8 bases, with 7 bases of the junction left unmatched. This CDR3 region has 12 residues. CDR3 DNA: TGTGCCAGCACTCTGACAGGGATGGGCTACACCTTC. Translated, it gives CASTLTGMGYTF.

This chain links TRBV4-1 with TRBJ1-1; possibly TRBD1 for D (6 bases). Germline CDR1 MGHRA, CDR2 YSYEKL. The CDR3 length is 13 residues. V was cut by 0 bases and J by 8 bases, with 10 bases left in between. CDR3 sequence (DNA): TGCGCCAGCAGCCAAGAACCAGGGGAGGAAGCTTTCTTT. It codes for CASSQEPGEEAFF.

The CDR3 DNA follows: TGTGCCAGCAGCCAAGTACTCCCGACAGGGACTAATGAAAAACTGTTTTTT. Translated, it gives CASSQVLPTGTNEKLFF. J is TRBJ1-4 and V is TRBV4-2; 7 bases fit TRBD1. The J segment lost 2 bases and the V segment lost 1 base, leaving 7 bases of the junction unmatched. CDR1 is LGHNA and CDR2 is YNFKEQ in the germline V gene. The CDR3 sequence is 17 residues long.

The chain combines TRBV7-9 with TRBJ1-2; maybe TRBD1 (5 bases). This CDR3 is 13 amino acids long. V lost 7 bases and J 6 bases, leaving 15 bases between the germline ends. Germline V CDR1 and CDR2: SEHNR, FQNEAQ (reference sequence). CDR3 bases: TGTGCCAGCACCGATGGCAGGGCTAATGGCTACACCTTC. Translated: CASTDGRANGYTF.

This chain links TRBV5-5 with TRBJ1-6, with D perhaps TRBD1 (5 bases). V dropped 2 bases and J dropped 3 bases, with 9 bases sitting between them. This CDR3 comprises 15 residues. Germline values: CDR1 SGHKS, CDR2 YYEKEE (reference sequence). The CDR3 here is CASSFDSYYNSPLHF. The DNA of the CDR3 is TGTGCCAGCAGCTTTGACAGCTACTATAATTCACCCCTCCACTTT.

The genes are TRBV4-2 and TRBJ1-2; D perhaps matches TRBD1 (5 bases). V was shortened by 3 bases and J by 3 bases, with 14 bases between the two germline ends. The CDR3 runs to 15 residues. Germline lookup yields CDR1 LGHNA and CDR2 YNFKEQ. The CDR3 spells CASSHERDSDYGYTF. The CDR3 DNA is TGTGCCAGCAGCCACGAAAGGGACTCCGACTATGGCTACACCTTC.

This chain joins TRBV18 and TRBJ2-2, with TRBD2 matching over 8 bases. Germline CDR1 reads KGHSH; CDR2 reads LQKENI. Unmatched junction bases numbered 8, after V lost 3 bases and J lost 2 bases. The CDR3 is 17 residues long. CDR3: CASSPPSGLTNTGELFF. CDR3 nucleotide sequence: TGTGCCAGCTCACCGCCTAGCGGGTTAACCAACACCGGGGAGCTGTTTTTT.

The chain is built from TRBV6-5 and TRBJ1-2; no clear D. Germline V gene lookup returns CDR1 MNHEY and CDR2 SVGAGI. The CDR3 spans 13 residues. V lost 4 bases to trimming and J lost 1 base, with 7 bases between them. Written as DNA, the CDR3 is TGTGCCAGCAGTTCGGGGAGTAACTATGGCTACACCTTC. This codes for CASSSGSNYGYTF.

V gene TRBV4-1 combines with J gene TRBJ2-1; 13 bases match TRBD2. Germline values: CDR1 MGHRA, CDR2 YSYEKL. V was clipped by 2 bases and J by 12 bases; unmatched bases: 7. The CDR3 loop spans 15 amino acids. In DNA, the CDR3 is TGCGCCAGCAGCCAATCCGGGACTAGCGGGGCGGGGCAGTTCTTC. Translated, it gives CASSQSGTSGAGQFF.

The chain uses TRBV2 and TRBJ2-2, with D maybe TRBD1 (6 bases). CDR3 size: 15 residues. Looked up from germline, CDR1 is SNHLY and CDR2 is FYNNEI. V dropped 8 bases and J dropped 0 bases, with 13 bases sitting between them. The DNA of the CDR3 is TGTGCCAGCGTAAGACAGGTCTCGAACACCGGGGAGCTGTTTTTT. Amino acid sequence: CASVRQVSNTGELFF.

The rearrangement uses TRBV7-6 and TRBJ1-5; 7 bases line up with TRBD1. This CDR3 has 14 amino acids. Per germline, CDR1 SGHVS and CDR2 FNYEAQ. The V gene end was trimmed by 5 bases and the J gene end by 10 bases; junction bases not matched to a gene: 11. For the CDR3, the DNA is TGTGCCAGCAGCCCTGGGACAGCACTAAAACCCCAGCATTTT. Its protein is CASSPGTALKPQHF. Combining the CDR3 with reference TRBV7-6 and TRBJ1-5 gives the whole variable domain GAGVSQSPRYKVTKRGQDVALRCDPISGHVSLYWYRQALGQGPEFLTYFNYEAQQDKSGLPNDRFSAERPEGSISTLTIQRTEQRDSAMYRCASSPGTALKPQHFGDGTRLSIL.

The genes are TRBV24-1 and TRBJ1-6; D is uncertain. V was trimmed by 1 base and J by 6 bases, leaving 15 bases between them. The CDR3 loop spans 17 amino acids. Germline V gives CDR1 KGHDR, CDR2 SFDVKD. This CDR3 reads CATSDFFQVRRNSPLHF. CDR3 sequence (DNA): TGTGCCACCAGTGATTTTTTCCAGGTTCGTCGTAATTCACCCCTCCACTTT.

The rearrangement joins TRBV7-9 to TRBJ2-1; no reliable D call. The germline V gene has CDR1 SEHNR and CDR2 FQNEAQ (reference sequence). The CDR3 has 14 residues. V was pared by 1 base and J by 8 bases, with 12 bases between. The CDR3 nucleotides read TGTGCCAGCAGCTTAGAGGCGGATTTGGATGAGCAGTTCTTC. This encodes CASSLEADLDEQFF.

The chain combines TRBV4-1 with TRBJ1-2; TRBD1 is a possible D gene (6 bases). Trimming took off 0 bases at V and 1 base at J, with 12 bases between the two ends. This CDR3 spans 16 amino acids. Germline V gene sequence: CDR1 MGHRA, CDR2 YSYEKL. As DNA, the CDR3 is TGCGCCAGCAGCCAAGATGGGGGCGGATATAACTATGGCTACACCTTC. The encoded protein is CASSQDGGGYNYGYTF.

V is TRBV6-5 and J is TRBJ2-1; 14 nucleotides agree with TRBD2. This CDR3 has 16 residues. With V trimmed by 2 bases and J by 8 bases, 5 bases remained unmatched. Looked up from germline, CDR1 is MNHEY and CDR2 is SVGAGI. The CDR3 loop is CASSYVGTSGRDEQFF. The DNA of the CDR3 is TGTGCCAGCAGTTACGTGGGGACTAGCGGGAGAGATGAGCAGTTCTTC.

The chain joins TRBV12-3 or TRBV12-4 to TRBJ2-5, with D unclear. V lost 6 bases to trimming and J lost 5 bases, with 7 bases between them. The CDR3 is made up of 11 amino acids. The CDR3 protein is CASSIEETQYF. The CDR3 nucleotides are TGTGCCAGCAGCATTGAGGAGACCCAGTACTTC.

The table lists this clone with a few counts. The CDR3 region has the DNA TGCGCCAGCAGCTTGAGAGTGAACACTGAAGCTTTCTTT. Translating gives CASSLRVNTEAFF. The gene calls are TRBV5-1 and TRBJ1-1, with unresolved D. The V and J ends lost 1 base and 0 bases respectively, with 4 bases between them. The CDR3 is 13 amino acids. Germline-derived CDR1 and CDR2 are SGHRS and YFSETQ.

The chain uses TRBV14 and TRBJ1-6; D is possibly TRBD1 (5 bases). The CDR3 is made up of 18 amino acids. Germline CDR1 SGHDN, CDR2 FVKESK. The V end was cut by 1 base, the J end by 7 bases, with 20 bases between. The CDR3 here is CASSQVRNPTDRNSPLHF. The CDR3 DNA is TGTGCCAGCAGCCAAGTAAGAAACCCGACAGACCGAAATTCACCCCTCCACTTT.

This clone was recorded only once. This chain joins TRBV13 and TRBJ2-5, with 14 nucleotides matching TRBD2. V lost 5 bases and J lost 5; bases outside the gene matches: 4. The CDR3 spans 15 residues. Looked up from germline, CDR1 is PRHDT and CDR2 is FYEKMQ (reference sequence). The CDR3 is CASSPGLAGVETQYF. In nucleotides, the CDR3 is TGTGCCAGCAGCCCGGGACTAGCGGGAGTGGAGACCCAGTACTTC.